This TCR beta chain was recorded in a study of T cells in localized non-small cell lung cancer. Study-wide findings and caveats: Those with higher blood T cell density had longer overall survival. Sequence data derive from only one tumor region, so heterogeneity remains possible. Appearing in adjacent lung were a median roughly 59 of the top 100 tumor clones.

Note on this clone: Its matching antigen is unknown.

Only in-frame clones appear in the TCRdb table, and some are missing; sequencing was by immunoSEQ multiplex PCR. This sample has 2,000 or so clones; 37% occur once, and the top ten carry 7.1%. The ends were cut back, 3 bases at V and 1 base at J, with 8 bases in the middle. The CDR3 consists of 13 residues. The V gene's germline CDR1 is SGDLS and CDR2 YYNGEE. The genes are TRBV9 and TRBJ2-7, with D unresolved. The specimen comprised lung tumor tissue, sampled before any cancer treatment. The TCR was taken from a female donor older than 55 with stage I lung adenocarcinoma. CDR3 in amino acids: CASSAHGSYEQYF. In DNA form, the CDR3 reads TGTGCCAGCAGCGCCCACGGGTCCTACGAGCAGTACTTC. The variable domain in full, with the rest retrieved from reference TRBV9 and TRBJ2-7, is DSGVTQTPKHLITATGQRVTLRCSPRSGDLSVYWYQQSLDQGLQFLIQYYNGEERAKGNILERFSAQQFPDLHSELNLSSLELGDSALYFCASSAHGSYEQYFGPGTRLTVT.